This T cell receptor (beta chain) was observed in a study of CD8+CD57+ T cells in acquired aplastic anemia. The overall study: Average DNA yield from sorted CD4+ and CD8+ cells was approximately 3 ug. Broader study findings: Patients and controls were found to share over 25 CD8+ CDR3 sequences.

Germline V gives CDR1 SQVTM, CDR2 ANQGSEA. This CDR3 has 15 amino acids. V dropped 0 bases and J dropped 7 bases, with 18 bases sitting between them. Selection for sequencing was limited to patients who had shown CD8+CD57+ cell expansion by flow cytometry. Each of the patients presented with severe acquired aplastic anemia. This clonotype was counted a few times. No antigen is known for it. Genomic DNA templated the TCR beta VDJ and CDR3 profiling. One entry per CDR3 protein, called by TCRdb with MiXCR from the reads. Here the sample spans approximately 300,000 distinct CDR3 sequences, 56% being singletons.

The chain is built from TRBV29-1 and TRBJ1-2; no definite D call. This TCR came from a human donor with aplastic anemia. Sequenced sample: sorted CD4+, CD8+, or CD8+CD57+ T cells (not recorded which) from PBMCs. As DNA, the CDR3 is TGCAGCGTTGAAGATCTTAAGGGTTGGGAGGGTGGCTACACCTTC. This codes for CSVEDLKGWEGGYTF.